A single sample gave rise to the 14 T cell receptor beta chains below, sequenced in a study of CD8+CD57+ T cells in acquired aplastic anemia. The study profiled TCR beta VDJ and CDR3 using genomic DNA as template. TCRdb itself ran the reads through MiXCR, one entry per CDR3 protein. The sample lists some 130,000 distinct CDR3 sequences; more than 40% were seen once. The source material was sorted CD4+, CD8+, or CD8+CD57+ T cells (not recorded which) from PBMCs. These receptors were collected from a human donor in good health, serving as a control.

Points on this clonotype: This may arise from a read error, as a much more abundant clone is one base away. The chain joins TRBV6-2 or TRBV6-3 to TRBJ2-2; D might be TRBD1 (6 bases). The CDR3 is 17 residues long. CDR1 is MNHEY, CDR2 SVGEGT, per germline. CDR3 sequence (DNA): TGTGCCAGCAGTTCTACATCCGGGACAACGAACACCGAGGAGCTGTTTTTT. It encodes CASSSTSGTTNTEELFF.

This clonotype was seen once. V is TRBV7-2 and J is TRBJ2-5; 7 positions match TRBD2. With V trimmed by 11 bases and J by 9 bases, 9 bases remained unmatched. Germline loops: CDR1 SGHTA, CDR2 FQGNSA. This CDR3 has 11 amino acids. Here the CDR3 DNA reads TGTGCCGGCGGCCCTGGGGGGGCCCAGTACTTC. It specifies CAGGPGGAQYF.

The table lists this clonotype with many counts. The junction departs from germline at one end; a sequencing error may be responsible. The chain has TRBV7-2 and TRBJ1-1, with D possibly being TRBD1 (5 bases). This CDR3 is 11 amino acids long. The V gene's germline CDR1 is SGHTA and CDR2 FQGNSA. CDR3 in amino acids: CATRENAEAFF. The CDR3 DNA reads TGTGCCACCAGGGAGAACGCTGAAGCTTTCTTT.

The chain has TRBV20-1 and TRBJ2-7; TRBD1 aligns across 11 bases. CDR1 and CDR2 (germline): DFQATT, SNEGSKA (reference sequence). The CDR3 totals 14 residues. CDR3 sequence (DNA): TGCAGTGCTAGAGGCGGACAGGGGGCCTACGCGCAGTACGTC. Translating it yields CSARGGQGAYAQYV.

This clonotype is medium-sized within its sample. No conserved phenylalanine or tryptophan ends this CDR3, so it is likely a read error. The DNA is omitted, as the CDR3 cannot be located on it reliably, and the CDR3 follows TCRdb's listing. The V and J genes are TRBV10-3 and TRBJ2-7; TRBD2 is the table's D call, not checked against the DNA. The CDR3 is 11 amino acids in total, end residues counted. CDR1 and CDR2 (germline): ENHRY, SYGVKD. The CDR3 loop is CAISESGQGLT.

In this sample, this clonotype turned up a few times. The chain has TRBV6-2 or TRBV6-3 and TRBJ1-4; no definite D call. V lost 0 bases and J 7 bases, leaving 24 bases between the germline ends. Germline CDR1 is MNHEY and CDR2 is SVGEGT. There are 19 residues in the CDR3. CDR3 region: CASSYSPLRAYAQIEKLFF. DNA for the CDR3: TGTGCCAGCAGTTACTCCCCCTTAAGGGCTTACGCGCAGATTGAAAAACTGTTTTTT.

This clonotype was recorded many times. The rearrangement uses TRBV7-9 and TRBJ1-1; 8 positions agree with TRBD1. The CDR3 loop spans 15 amino acids. Germline loops: CDR1 SEHNR, CDR2 FQNEAQ (reference sequence). After removal of 5 bases from V and 4 bases from J, the junction contained 9 bases not matched to a gene. The DNA for the CDR3 is TGTGCCAGCAGCCGCCCTATAACAGGGGGCACTGAAGCTTTCTTT. It codes for CASSRPITGGTEAFF.

This clonotype was recorded at least ten times. CDR3 nucleotide sequence: TGCGCCAGCAGCTTTGGAAACTCCTACAATGAGCAGTTCTTC. Translation: CASSFGNSYNEQFF. V is TRBV5-1 and J is TRBJ2-1; D is ambiguous. Germline V gives CDR1 SGHRS, CDR2 YFSETQ. V was pared by 2 bases and J by 0 bases, with 6 bases between. This CDR3 contains 14 residues. The entire variable domain, with the rest obtained from reference TRBV5-1 and TRBJ2-1, is as follows: KAGVTQTPRYLIKTRGQQVTLSCSPISGHRSVSWYQQTPGQGLQFLFEYFSETQRNKGNFPGRFSGRQFSNSRSEMNVSTLELGDSALYLCASSFGNSYNEQFFGPGTRLTVL.

The chain joins TRBV18 to TRBJ1-1, with D possibly being TRBD1 (5 bases). The CDR3 covers 15 residues. The ends were cut back, 1 base at V and 3 bases at J, with 12 bases in the middle. Germline-derived CDR1 and CDR2 are KGHSH and LQKENI. In nucleotides, the CDR3 is TGTGCCAGCTCACCACTGTCCGGAGGGGACACTGAAGCTTTCTTT. It translates to CASSPLSGGDTEAFF.

In its sample, this clonotype was seen many times. The rearrangement joins TRBV9 to TRBJ2-5; 14 bases fit TRBD2. The junction had 4 bases not matched to a gene; V was cut back by 0 bases and J by 3 bases. Germline V CDR1 and CDR2: SGDLS, YYNGEE. This CDR3 region has 17 residues. CDR3 sequence (DNA): TGTGCCAGCAGCGTAGCTAAGACTAGCGGGGGGGAAGAGACCCAGTACTTC. It translates to CASSVAKTSGGEETQYF.

V usage is TRBV12-3 or TRBV12-4 and J usage is TRBJ1-1; D not resolved. The CDR3 covers 13 residues. The V and J ends lost 5 bases and 0 bases respectively, with 7 bases between them. CDR3 nucleotides: TGTGCCAGCAGTCCTCAGATGAACACTGAAGCTTTCTTT. Its translation is CASSPQMNTEAFF.

The chain uses TRBV6-1 and TRBJ1-2; a weak D match, TRBD1 (5 bases). The CDR3 runs to 14 residues. CDR1 and CDR2 from the germline V gene are MNHNS and SASEGT. The V end lost 7 bases, the J end lost 0 bases, and 12 bases lay between the germline ends. As DNA, the CDR3 is TGTGCCAGCATTCAGGGACTGGCTAACTATGGCTACACCTTC. This gives the protein CASIQGLANYGYTF.

This rearrangement joins TRBV6-6 to TRBJ2-5; the match to TRBD2 covers 13 bases. Losses at the gene ends were 5 bases for V and 5 bases for J; bases not matched to a gene: 2. Germline V gene sequence: CDR1 MNHNY, CDR2 SVGAGI (reference sequence). This CDR3 is 14 amino acids long. The CDR3 DNA is TGTGCCAGCAGTCGGACTAGCGGGGGCGAGACCCAGTACTTC. Protein: CASSRTSGGETQYF.

A note on this clonotype: A much bigger clone sits one base away, suggesting this may be a read error. The V call is TRBV6-1, the J call TRBJ1-4; TRBD1 aligns across 8 bases. The CDR3 consists of 15 residues. Germline CDR1 and CDR2: MNHNS and SASEGT. CDR3: CASSIGQGLNENLFF. Written as DNA, the CDR3 is TGTGCCAGTTCAATTGGACAGGGCCTTAATGAAAACCTGTTTTTT.